This is a list of T cell receptor beta chains from one sample in a study of blood T cells in healthy people across ages. Using its own MiXCR run on the 5' RACE reads, TCRdb lists one record per CDR3 protein. The sample lists about 2 million distinct CDR3 sequences; just under 50% were seen once. The sequencing input was blood. Receptor source: a woman aged 40-49 years in good health. Both conserved end residues are part of each CDR3. Fields, in order: CDR3 protein, CDR3 DNA, clone size, J gene, V gene, D gene. The D gene is left open where the match is weak. Clone size appears in some rows only: once, few, many, or a class for an expanded clone.

CASSRGPVGQYF,TGTGCCAGCAGCCGAGGCCCAGTCGGGCAGTACTTC,NA,TRBJ2-4,TRBV14,NA
CASSEYRGYGYTF,TGTGCCAGCAGTGAATACAGGGGCTATGGCTACACCTTC,few,TRBJ1-2,TRBV25-1,NA
CASSEEAGSNYGYTF,TGTGCCAGCAGTGAGGAGGCAGGATCTAACTATGGCTACACCTTC,NA,TRBJ1-2,TRBV2,NA
CASSQDQSWIGYTF,TGTGCCAGCAGCCAAGATCAGAGTTGGATCGGCTACACCTTC,once,TRBJ1-2,TRBV3-1,NA
CASSLSGGISYEQYF,TGTGCCAGCAGTCTTAGCGGGGGGATCTCCTACGAGCAGTACTTC,few,TRBJ2-7,TRBV12-3/TRBV12-4,TRBD2
CASSEAGTGGYEQYF,TGTGCCAGCAGTGAGGCCGGGACAGGGGGTTACGAGCAGTACTTC,few,TRBJ2-7,TRBV10-1,TRBD1
CASSQQVVHETQYF,TGCGCCAGCAGTCAACAGGTTGTCCATGAGACCCAGTACTTC,NA,TRBJ2-5,TRBV5-1,NA
CASSYVESYRSPLHF,TGTGCCAGCAGTTACGTGGAATCGTATCGTTCACCCCTCCACTTT,once,TRBJ1-6,TRBV6-5,NA
CAISDLGGVDSYEQYF,TGTGCCATCAGTGATCTGGGCGGGGTCGACTCCTACGAGCAGTACTTC,NA,TRBJ2-7,TRBV10-3,NA
CSPDTGTGATYEQYF,TGCAGTCCCGACACCGGGACAGGGGCCACTTACGAGCAGTACTTC,NA,TRBJ2-7,TRBV20-1,TRBD1
CSAARGYTEAFF,TGCAGTGCTGCTAGGGGTTACACTGAAGCTTTCTTT,NA,TRBJ1-1,TRBV20-1,NA
CASSPLTPGQSSNYGYTF,TGCGCCAGCAGCCCACTAACCCCGGGACAGTCTTCTAACTATGGCTACACCTTC,few,TRBJ1-2,TRBV5-1,TRBD1
CASSYRTGSVNEQYF,TGTGCCAGCAGCTACCGGACAGGGAGCGTGAACGAGCAGTACTTC,many,TRBJ2-7,TRBV7-2,TRBD1
CASSQVGDRVNSPLHF,TGTGCCAGCAGCCAAGTGGGAGACAGGGTCAATTCACCCCTCCACTTT,NA,TRBJ1-6,TRBV3-1,TRBD1
CASIRTSGDIETQYF,TGTGCCAGCATCCGGACTAGCGGGGACATTGAGACCCAGTACTTC,NA,TRBJ2-5,TRBV12-3/TRBV12-4,TRBD2
CASSPSPGVETQYF,TGCGCCAGCAGCCCTTCCCCGGGGGTGGAGACCCAGTACTTC,few,TRBJ2-5,TRBV5-1,NA
CASSYSNIGLTYEQYF,TGTGCCAGCAGTTACTCGAACATAGGGCTAACCTACGAGCAGTACTTC,NA,TRBJ2-7,TRBV6-5,NA
CASARQVYNEQFF,TGTGCCAGCGCCCGGCAAGTCTACAATGAGCAGTTCTTC,NA,TRBJ2-1,TRBV6-6,NA
CASSGTAGTQYF,TGTGCCAGCAGTGGGACAGCAGGGACCCAGTACTTC,few,TRBJ2-5,TRBV12-3/TRBV12-4,TRBD1
CASSGPKAGYNEQFF,TGTGCCAGCAGTGGTCCTAAAGCGGGGTACAATGAGCAGTTCTTC,NA,TRBJ2-1,TRBV25-1,TRBD2
CASSITAGDTDTQYF,TGTGCCAGTAGTATTACAGCGGGGGACACAGATACGCAGTATTTT,NA,TRBJ2-3,TRBV19,TRBD2
CASSWMAKETQYF,TGCGCCAGCAGCTGGATGGCGAAAGAGACCCAGTACTTC,NA,TRBJ2-5,TRBV5-1,NA
CRPSSYNEQFF,TGCAGACCAAGCTCCTACAATGAGCAGTTCTTC,few,TRBJ2-1,TRBV20-1,NA
CASSPPKLGDTQYF,TGTGCCAGCTCACCACCAAAATTGGGGGATACGCAGTATTTT,NA,TRBJ2-3,TRBV18,NA
CASFAGGGGPYNEQFF,TGTGCCAGCTTCGCGGGTGGCGGGGGGCCTTACAATGAGCAGTTCTTC,NA,TRBJ2-1,TRBV2,TRBD2
CASSSPPRTSGSTDTQYF,TGTGCCAGCAGTTCCCCGCCCCGGACTAGTGGAAGCACAGATACGCAGTATTTT,few,TRBJ2-3,TRBV28,TRBD2
CASSMTISISGANVLTF,TGTGCCAGTAGTATGACTATTAGTATCTCTGGGGCCAACGTCCTGACTTTC,NA,TRBJ2-6,TRBV19,NA
CASGDRQVYGYTF,TGTGCCAGCGGGGATAGACAGGTCTATGGCTACACCTTC,NA,TRBJ1-2,TRBV2,NA
CASSLPGLSQQYF,TGTGCCAGCAGTTTGCCCGGCCTCAGTCAGCAGTATTTT,NA,TRBJ2-3,TRBV28,NA
CSADFTDTQYF,TGCAGTGCTGATTTCACAGATACGCAGTATTTT,few,TRBJ2-3,TRBV20-1,NA
CASSYSGTRTSGVDTQYF,TGTGCCAGCAGTTACTCGGGGACAAGGACTAGCGGGGTAGATACGCAGTATTTT,few,TRBJ2-3,TRBV6-5,TRBD2
CAGSPDSTDTQYF,TGTGCCGGCAGCCCGGACAGCACAGATACGCAGTATTTT,once,TRBJ2-3,TRBV27,NA
CASSYWDGNTEAFF,TGTGCCAGCAGTTACTGGGACGGGAACACTGAAGCTTTCTTT,NA,TRBJ1-1,TRBV6-5,NA
CASSFVTLGLSLSYEQYF,TGTGCCAGCAGTTTTGTGACTCTAGGACTATCCTTATCCTACGAGCAGTACTTC,few,TRBJ2-7,TRBV28,NA
CAIKPDRAAEQFF,TGTGCCATCAAACCGGACAGGGCGGCTGAGCAGTTCTTC,NA,TRBJ2-1,TRBV10-3,TRBD1
CSVGPGSVPQETQYF,TGCAGCGTTGGACCAGGAAGCGTGCCCCAAGAGACCCAGTACTTC,many,TRBJ2-5,TRBV29-1,NA
CSAWQGLEDTQYF,TGCAGTGCGTGGCAGGGTCTGGAAGATACGCAGTATTTT,once,TRBJ2-3,TRBV20-1,NA
CASSSRQDYGYTF,TGCGCCAGCAGTTCCCGACAGGACTATGGCTACACCTTC,NA,TRBJ1-2,TRBV10-1,NA
CASSYGGPNTEAFF,TGTGCCAGCAGTTATGGGGGACCGAACACTGAAGCTTTCTTT,NA,TRBJ1-1,TRBV6-6,NA
CASSQEVRGQRPLHF,TGCGCCAGCAGCCAAGAGGTCCGGGGGCAGAGACCCCTCCACTTT,NA,TRBJ1-6,TRBV4-3,NA
CASSFGPLKETQYF,TGTGCCAGCAGTTTTGGCCCCCTGAAAGAGACCCAGTACTTC,NA,TRBJ2-5,TRBV6-5,NA
CASSLRGLGTGELFF,TGCGCCAGCAGCCTGAGAGGGCTAGGCACCGGGGAGCTGTTTTTT,few,TRBJ2-2,TRBV4-1,NA
CSARPGQGAREEQFF,TGCAGTGCTAGGCCAGGACAGGGGGCTCGGGAGGAGCAGTTCTTC,NA,TRBJ2-1,TRBV20-1,TRBD1
CASSNRSPPSEQYF,TGTGCCAGCAGTAACAGGTCTCCGCCTAGTGAGCAGTACTTC,NA,TRBJ2-7,TRBV12-3/TRBV12-4,NA
CASSRDRSGGYEQYF,TGCGCCAGCAGCCGGGACCGCTCAGGTGGCTACGAGCAGTACTTC,NA,TRBJ2-7,TRBV4-3,NA
CASSYSGQGAFQPQHF,TGTGCCAGCAGTTACTCGGGGCAGGGGGCGTTTCAGCCCCAGCATTTT,once,TRBJ1-5,TRBV6-2/TRBV6-3,TRBD1
CRALQGEEETQYF,TGCAGGGCCCTGCAGGGTGAGGAGGAGACCCAGTACTTC,NA,TRBJ2-5,TRBV20-1,NA
CASSLVGFSAYEQYF,TGTGCCAGCAGCTTAGTCGGGTTTTCTGCCTACGAGCAGTACTTC,NA,TRBJ2-7,TRBV7-2,NA
CSVPITATGVIAKNIQYF,TGCAGTGTCCCGATAACGGCGACAGGGGTAATAGCCAAAAACATTCAGTACTTC,NA,TRBJ2-4,TRBV20-1,TRBD1
CSGAPGQGEGTQYF,TGCAGCGGTGCCCCGGGACAGGGGGAGGGGACCCAGTACTTC,NA,TRBJ2-5,TRBV20-1,TRBD1
CSALKAGATDTQYF,TGCAGTGCCTTGAAAGCGGGGGCGACAGATACGCAGTATTTT,few,TRBJ2-3,TRBV20-1,TRBD2